These 14 T cell receptor beta chains share one sample of origin, sequenced in a study of cytomegalovirus exposure and HLA in healthy donors listed by TCRdb under 2017. The library relied on the immunoSEQ multiplex PCR assay. A mixture of 60 forward primers for TCR Vbeta segments and 13 reverse primers for TCR Jbeta segments was used in the multiplex PCR. The table was pulled from immuneACCESS by TCRdb, which kept in-frame rearrangements only. Such tables lose some clones; where checked, under half of the loss comes from unresolved V genes, and the rest has no known cause. The sample includes about 160,000 clones, with approximately 81% observed a single time. Around 2.5% of the sample goes to the ten largest clones. The sequenced sample consisted of PBMCs. The receptors come from a female donor in good health and CMV-seronegative.

The chain couples TRBV18 to TRBJ1-3; D may be TRBD1 (6 bases). Trimming removed 6 bases at V and 1 base at J, with 16 bases between. CDR1 is KGHSH, CDR2 LQKENI, per germline. The CDR3 has 16 amino acids. The chain's CDR3 is CASSVAQGRSGNTIYF. The CDR3 nucleotides read TGTGCCAGCTCTGTGGCACAGGGAAGGTCTGGAAACACCATATATTTT.

CDR3 residues: CASSLAGVQETQYF. CDR3 bases: TGTGCCAGCAGCTTAGCAGGGGTCCAAGAGACCCAGTACTTC. J is TRBJ2-5 and V is TRBV7-3, with a tentative D call TRBD1 (6 bases). Between the trimmed V and J ends, which lost 2 bases and 1 base, there was a span of 8 bases. Germline V CDR1 and CDR2: SGHTA, FQGTGA. The CDR3 extends over 14 amino acids.

This clone was seen only a few times. The chain employs TRBV6-6 and TRBJ2-7; 7 nucleotides line up with TRBD2. Germline lookup yields CDR1 MNHNY and CDR2 SVGAGI (reference sequence). This CDR3 region has 13 residues. The J segment lost 6 bases and the V segment lost 6 bases, leaving 8 bases of the junction unmatched. CDR3 sequence (DNA): TGTGCCAGCAGCCACCTGGGAGGGATCGAGCAGTACTTC. It encodes CASSHLGGIEQYF.

This clone has more than one count but fewer than ten. This chain links TRBV7-8 with TRBJ2-7; 9 nucleotides align to TRBD2. With V trimmed by 4 bases and J by 6 bases, 7 bases remained unmatched. The CDR3 extends over 14 amino acids. Germline V lookup: CDR1 SGHVS, CDR2 FQNEAQ. CDR3 region: CASSSPSGRSEQYF. As DNA, the CDR3 is TGTGCCAGCAGCTCGCCCAGCGGGAGGTCCGAGCAGTACTTC.

The chain uses TRBV7-9 and TRBJ2-7, with TRBD1 matching over 10 bases. In germline, CDR1 is SEHNR, CDR2 FQNEAQ (reference sequence). The CDR3 loop spans 14 amino acids. J was trimmed by 6 bases and V by 5 bases; bases with no gene match: 7. DNA of the CDR3: TGTGCCAGCAGCGCCAGGACAGGGGGGCTCGAGCAGTACTTC. This sequence encodes CASSARTGGLEQYF.

V gene TRBV2 combines with J gene TRBJ2-3; 7 positions agree with TRBD2. There are 14 residues in the CDR3. Germline CDR1 and CDR2: SNHLY and FYNNEI. V lost 8 bases to trimming and J lost 0 bases; unmatched junction nucleotides: 5. The CDR3 nucleotides read TGTGCCAGCCTCGGGAGGACGAGCACAGATACGCAGTATTTT. It is translated as CASLGRTSTDTQYF.

This clone was counted once. V and J are TRBV5-5 and TRBJ2-1; TRBD2 might be the D (6 bases). V dropped 4 bases and J dropped 7 bases, with 15 bases sitting between them. CDR3 length: 14 amino acids. CDR1 is SGHKS, CDR2 YYEKEE, per germline (reference sequence). CDR3 in DNA: TGTGCCAGCAGCCCCGCCGGGACTTCGAATGAGCAGTTCTTC. Amino acid sequence: CASSPAGTSNEQFF.

This clone has more than one count but fewer than ten. This sequence joins TRBV29-1 and TRBJ1-1, with D possibly being TRBD1 (5 bases). The CDR3 contains 13 residues. Looked up from germline, CDR1 is SQVTM and CDR2 is ANQGSEA. The germline V and J ends were trimmed by 3 bases and 4 bases, with 12 bases remaining between them. CDR3 nucleotide sequence: TGCAGCGTTGAGACAGACCCGGGCACTGAAGCTTTCTTT. Encoded protein: CSVETDPGTEAFF.

The CDR3 protein is CASSITPGQDLYEQYF. In DNA form, the CDR3 reads TGTGCCAGCAGTATTACGCCGGGACAGGACCTCTACGAGCAGTACTTC. The chain uses TRBV27 and TRBJ2-7, with 8 positions matching TRBD1. Germline V gives CDR1 MNHEY, CDR2 SMNVEV (reference sequence). The CDR3 extends over 16 amino acids. Trimming removed 5 bases from V and 3 bases from J; junction bases left unmatched: 12.

The chain combines TRBV10-3 with TRBJ1-1, with 8 bases identical to TRBD1. V was clipped by 4 bases and J by 5 bases; unmatched bases: 0. This CDR3 is built from 12 residues. Germline V gene sequence: CDR1 ENHRY, CDR2 SYGVKD. The CDR3 here is CAISGQGTEAFF. For the CDR3, the DNA is TGTGCCATCAGTGGACAGGGGACTGAAGCTTTCTTT.

This chain uses TRBV19 with TRBJ1-5; D is possibly TRBD1 (6 bases). The ends were cut back, 3 bases at V and 9 bases at J, with 24 bases in the middle. This CDR3 has 17 residues. Germline lookup yields CDR1 LNHDA and CDR2 SQIVND (reference sequence). This chain's CDR3 is CASSINRDMSPSGPQHF. CDR3 nucleotide sequence: TGTGCCAGTAGTATCAATCGGGACATGTCACCGTCAGGGCCCCAGCATTTT. Full variable domain (outside the CDR3, taken from reference TRBV19 and TRBJ1-5): DGGITQSPKYLFRKEGQNVTLSCEQNLNHDAMYWYRQDPGQGLRLIYYSQIVNDFQKGDIAEGYSVSREKKESFPLTVTSAQKNPTAFYLCASSINRDMSPSGPQHFGDGTRLSIL.

The chain joins TRBV28 to TRBJ2-6; 10 positions match TRBD2. Germline lookup yields CDR1 MDHEN and CDR2 SYDVKM. With V trimmed by 3 bases and J by 0 bases, 11 bases remained unmatched. The CDR3 has 20 residues. The CDR3 DNA reads TGTGCCAGCAGTTTTGATTTGTTAGCGGGAGGAGACTCTGGGGCCAACGTCCTGACTTTC. It is translated as CASSFDLLAGGDSGANVLTF. The full variable domain, completed using reference TRBV28 and TRBJ2-6, is DVKVTQSSRYLVKRTGEKVFLECVQDMDHENMFWYRQDPGLGLRLIYFSYDVKMKEKGDIPEGYSVSREKKERFSLILESASTNQTSMYLCASSFDLLAGGDSGANVLTFGAGSRLTVL.

The chain has TRBV19 and TRBJ2-3, with TRBD1 as a possible D gene (6 bases). The V end was cut by 3 bases, the J end by 0 bases, with 16 bases between. Germline V gene data show CDR1 as LNHDA and CDR2 as SQIVND (reference sequence). The CDR3 is made up of 17 amino acids. CDR3 sequence (DNA): TGTGCCAGTAGTATGGGAGCCAGGGGAACTAGCACAGATACGCAGTATTTT. As protein: CASSMGARGTSTDTQYF.

This clone was counted between two and nine times. The rearrangement uses TRBV5-8 and TRBJ2-1; 9 bases agree with TRBD2. CDR3 length: 16 residues. V lost 0 bases, J lost 9 bases, and 10 bases stayed unmatched. Per the germline V gene, CDR1 is SGHTS and CDR2 is YDEGEE. DNA of the CDR3: TGTGCCAGCAGCTTGGGGTGGCTGCGGGAGGGCGGTGAGCAGTTCTTC. Protein: CASSLGWLREGGEQFF.